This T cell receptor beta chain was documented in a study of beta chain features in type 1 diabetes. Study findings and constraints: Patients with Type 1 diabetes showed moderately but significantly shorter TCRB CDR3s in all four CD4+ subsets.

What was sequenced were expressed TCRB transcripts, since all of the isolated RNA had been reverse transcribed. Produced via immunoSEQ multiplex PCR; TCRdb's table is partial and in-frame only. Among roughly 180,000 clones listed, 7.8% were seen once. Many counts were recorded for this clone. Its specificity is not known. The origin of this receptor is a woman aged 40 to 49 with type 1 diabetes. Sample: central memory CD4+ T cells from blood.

The CDR3, as DNA: TGTGCCAGCAGTTGGGCTCAACAGTCCTACGAGCAGTACTTC. Translating it yields CASSWAQQSYEQYF. The genes are TRBV6-1 and TRBJ2-7; unclear D gene. CDR3 length: 14 residues. Looked up from germline, CDR1 is MNHNS and CDR2 is SASEGT. Trimming left V 5 bases short and J 1 base short, with 12 bases between.